This T cell receptor (beta chain) appears in the sequencing data of a study of identical twins. In TCRdb, the 5' RACE reads were re-called with MiXCR into one record per CDR3 protein. The table includes 450,000 to 650,000 distinct CDR3 sequences, roughly 15% detected once. CDR1 is SQVTM and CDR2 is ANQGSEA in the germline V gene. The ends lost 2 bases at V and 4 bases at J; junction bases unmatched: 3. The CDR3 totals 14 residues. This clonotype turned up a few times. The same specimen was also included in a second study, on yellow fever vaccine responses in identical twins.

The sample was CD4+ T cells sorted from blood. The TCR comes from a woman between 18 and 29 years old in good health. V is TRBV29-1 and J is TRBJ2-1; TRBD2 matches 9 bases. CDR3 sequence: CSVERLAGYNEQFF. The CDR3 DNA follows: TGCAGCGTTGAACGCCTAGCGGGGTACAATGAGCAGTTCTTC.